This TCR beta chain was identified during a study of a mutant IDH1 vaccine in newly diagnosed glioma (dated by TCRdb to about 2021). Broadly, across the study: Patients received eight vaccinations in weeks 1, 3, 5, 7, 11, 15, 19 and 23, corresponding to visits V03 through V10. In the chemotherapy-containing groups, vaccination started alongside temozolomide cycles, whereas in patients who had radiotherapy alone it started 4-6 weeks after radiotherapy. Of the roughly 31 treated patients, approximately 60% were male and approximately 40% were female, and the mean age was 40.4 years. Before enrollment, patients had received standard therapy of radiotherapy alone, temozolomide alone, or radiochemotherapy with temozolomide; most received the combination. Peripheral blood was collected at six visits: V03 (baseline), V05, V07, V10, V12 and V13. For exploratory analyses, longitudinal TCRB deep sequencing was carried out in more than 20 treated patients wherever samples were available.

About this clone itself: Its antigen is not yet known. The sample holds no much larger clone one base away, and base qualities are not on file.

The protocol used for the library was the immunoSEQ multiplex PCR assay. The hsTCRB Kit was used according to the manufacturer's protocol to amplify rearranged TCR beta chain sequences. An Illumina MiSeq was used to sequence the TCRB libraries. Per the source publication's procedure: The proprietary platform of the kit vendor was used for demultiplexing, trimming and gene mapping. TCRdb stores this immuneACCESS table with in-frame sequences only. Part of the clones is absent; in the studies checked, under half of the shortfall reflects unresolved V genes, and no reason is known for the rest. The V and J calls and clone size are taken from that table; D and trimming were inferred from the DNA. This sample gives about 25,000 clones in total; 60% to 80% of them show up just once. Less than 9.5% of the sample is taken by the ten largest. The paper's findings and limits, for the study overall: Vaccine-induced immune responses across multiple MHC alleles were detected in roughly 94% of patients. Selection of PBMC samples for TCRB deep sequencing was based on availability. No apparent relationship was observed between pseudoprogression and alterations in the top peripheral T cell clonotypes detected by TCRB sequencing. It was noted by the authors that analyses of patient blood samples could not be reproduced owing to sample limitations.

The CDR3 goes from the cysteine to the phenylalanine over 14 residues. Of all the DNA, just the CDR3 is kept, 42 bases in frame from base 1. V is shortened by 2 bases, J by 3 bases, and the region joining them spans 11 bases. The germline V gene gives CDR1 as MGHDK and CDR2 as SYGVNS. The sample's time point label is to be understood as: week 5, during vaccination. Each vaccine dose, consisting of 300 ug of a 20-mer mutant IDH1 peptide in Montanide, was administered subcutaneously with topical imiquimod. All donors had newly diagnosed IDH1-mutant astrocytomas of WHO grade 3 or 4 that showed loss of nuclear ATRX. The samples were drawn from NOA16, a multicentre, single-arm, open-label phase I trial in Germany that tested a mutant IDH1 peptide vaccine in humans for the first time. Genomic DNA for TCRB sequencing was extracted from EDTA blood using the DNeasy Blood and Tissue Kit.

Here the chain combines TRBV25-1 and TRBJ2-7; possibly the D gene is TRBD1, per 5 matching bases. The TCR was taken from a man aged 40-55 years with glioma. The sequencing here drew on PBMCs, taken from a glioma patient whose treatment included an IDH1 peptide vaccine. The nucleotides read TGTGCCAGCAGTGAAGGGAAGGGGCTCTACGAGCAGTACTTC. Its coded protein is CASSEGKGLYEQYF.